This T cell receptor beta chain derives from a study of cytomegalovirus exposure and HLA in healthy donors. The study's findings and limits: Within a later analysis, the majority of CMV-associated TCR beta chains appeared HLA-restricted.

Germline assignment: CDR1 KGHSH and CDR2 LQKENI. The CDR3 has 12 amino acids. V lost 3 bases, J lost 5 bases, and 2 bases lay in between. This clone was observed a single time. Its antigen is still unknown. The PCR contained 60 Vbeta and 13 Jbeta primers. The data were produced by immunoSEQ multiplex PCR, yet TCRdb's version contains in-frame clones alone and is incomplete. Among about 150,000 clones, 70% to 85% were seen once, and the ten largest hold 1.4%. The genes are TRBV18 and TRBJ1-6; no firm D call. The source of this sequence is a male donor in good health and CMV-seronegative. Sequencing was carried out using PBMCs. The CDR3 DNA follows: TGTGCCAGCTCACCCAATAATTCACCCCTCCACTTT. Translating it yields CASSPNNSPLHF.